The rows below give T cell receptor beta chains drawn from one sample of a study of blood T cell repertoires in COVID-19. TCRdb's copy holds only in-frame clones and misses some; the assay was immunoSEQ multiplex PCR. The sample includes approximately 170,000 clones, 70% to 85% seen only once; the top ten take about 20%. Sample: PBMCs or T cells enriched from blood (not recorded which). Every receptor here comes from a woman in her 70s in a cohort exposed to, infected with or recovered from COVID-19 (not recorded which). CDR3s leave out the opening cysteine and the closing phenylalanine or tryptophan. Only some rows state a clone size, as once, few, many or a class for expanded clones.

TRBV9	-	ASSPEGFYGYT
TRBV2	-	ASSGGQGDQPQH
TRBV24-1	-	ATSDGSGRRPAGEQY
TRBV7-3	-	ASSLNGAGNTEAF
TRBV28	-	ASGGAGTSNEQY
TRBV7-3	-	ASSLTGGQPQH
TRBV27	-	ASRPGQVNQPQH
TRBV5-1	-	ASSFLAKETQY
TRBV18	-	ASSPGTGREGYT
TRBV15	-	ATSSLTGNTEAF
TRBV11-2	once	ASSARSGETQY
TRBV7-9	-	ASLQGETRLEAF
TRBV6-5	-	ASSGQATSTEAF
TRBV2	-	ASIPGYTGELF
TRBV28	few	ASSWTGANYGYT
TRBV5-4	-	ASHPGQGTPPGGYT
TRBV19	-	ASRQAPLVSNQPQH
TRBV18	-	ASSPDRGIERAF
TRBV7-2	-	ASSLSSGQETQY
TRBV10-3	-	AISDRGNEQF
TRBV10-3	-	ATDPGTGAWGSNQPQH
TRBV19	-	ASSSSEETQY
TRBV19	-	ASSILENSPLH
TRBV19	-	ASSINPGETQY
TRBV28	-	ASGGNYGYT
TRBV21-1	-	ASSIAAHSYNEQF
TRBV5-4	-	ASSYGRMTDTQY
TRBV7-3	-	ASTLTGGGNSPLH
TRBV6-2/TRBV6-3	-	ASSYGTGHHNYGYT
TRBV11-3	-	ASSLYPGNSYEQY
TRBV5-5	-	ASSGTDAETQY
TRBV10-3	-	AINPDRGINTIY
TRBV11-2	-	ASSLRYEQY
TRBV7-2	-	ASSLVRRTGVEKLF
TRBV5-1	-	ASSLTGYEQY
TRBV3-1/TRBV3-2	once	ASSQAGYGTEAF
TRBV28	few	ASTPALNYGYT
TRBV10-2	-	ASTGLNTEAF
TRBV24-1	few	ATSEPGLESNEQF
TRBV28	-	ASSLSGWRVQPQH
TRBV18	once	ASSPSSSRDNEQF
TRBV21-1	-	ASSNGRGAGDNNQPQH
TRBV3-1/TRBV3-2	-	ASSQGTSGNPYEQY
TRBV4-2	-	ASSPGGMGQGLNEQF
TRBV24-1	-	ATSSLDDTRRY
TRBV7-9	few	ASSLVISGNPDQPQH
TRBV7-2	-	ASSLGWQGGGYT
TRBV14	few	ASSPPGLAGVGQY
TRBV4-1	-	ASSQVFTGTAQETQY
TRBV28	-	ASSPQQTGWTEAF
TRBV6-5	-	ASAPSSYNEQF
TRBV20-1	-	SARLQETQY
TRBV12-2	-	ASRWRVGALATNEKLF